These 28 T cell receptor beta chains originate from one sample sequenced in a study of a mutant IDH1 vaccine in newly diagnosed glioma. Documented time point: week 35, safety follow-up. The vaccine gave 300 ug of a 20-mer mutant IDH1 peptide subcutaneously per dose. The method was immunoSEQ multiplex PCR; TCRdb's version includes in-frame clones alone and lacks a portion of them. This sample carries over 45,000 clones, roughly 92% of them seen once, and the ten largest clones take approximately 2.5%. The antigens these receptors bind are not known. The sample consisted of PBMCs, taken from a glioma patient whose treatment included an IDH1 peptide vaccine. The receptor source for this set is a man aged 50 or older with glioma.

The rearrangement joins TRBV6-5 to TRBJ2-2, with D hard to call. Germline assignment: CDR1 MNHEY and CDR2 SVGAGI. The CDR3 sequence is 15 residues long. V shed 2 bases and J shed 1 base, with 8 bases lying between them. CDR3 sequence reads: CASSYRNRNTGELFF. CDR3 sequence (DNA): TGTGCCAGCAGTTACCGCAACAGGAACACCGGGGAGCTGTTTTTT.

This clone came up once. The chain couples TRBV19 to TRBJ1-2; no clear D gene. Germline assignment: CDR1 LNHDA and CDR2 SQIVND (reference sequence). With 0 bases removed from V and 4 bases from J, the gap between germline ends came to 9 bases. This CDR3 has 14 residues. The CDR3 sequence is CASSIDRIVYGYTF. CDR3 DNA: TGTGCCAGTAGTATAGATCGGATTGTCTATGGCTACACCTTC.

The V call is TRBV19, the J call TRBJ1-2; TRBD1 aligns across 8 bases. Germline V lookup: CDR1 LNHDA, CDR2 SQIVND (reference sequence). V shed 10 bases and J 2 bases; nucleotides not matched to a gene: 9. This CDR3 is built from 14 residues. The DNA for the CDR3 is TGTGCCACCTTGAAACAGGGGGGGAACTATGGCTACACCTTC. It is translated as CATLKQGGNYGYTF.

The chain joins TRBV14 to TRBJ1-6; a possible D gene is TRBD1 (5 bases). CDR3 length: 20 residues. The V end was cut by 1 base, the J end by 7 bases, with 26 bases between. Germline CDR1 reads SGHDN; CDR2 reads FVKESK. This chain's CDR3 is CASSQVGIGWDRDSNSPLHF. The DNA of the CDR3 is TGTGCCAGCAGCCAAGTGGGGATAGGGTGGGACCGGGACTCAAATTCACCCCTCCACTTT.

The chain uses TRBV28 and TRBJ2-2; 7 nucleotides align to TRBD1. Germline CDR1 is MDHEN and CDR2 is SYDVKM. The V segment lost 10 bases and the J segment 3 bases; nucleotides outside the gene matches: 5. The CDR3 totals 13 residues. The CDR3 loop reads CATHRGDTGELFF. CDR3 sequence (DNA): TGTGCCACCCACAGGGGTGACACCGGGGAGCTGTTTTTT.

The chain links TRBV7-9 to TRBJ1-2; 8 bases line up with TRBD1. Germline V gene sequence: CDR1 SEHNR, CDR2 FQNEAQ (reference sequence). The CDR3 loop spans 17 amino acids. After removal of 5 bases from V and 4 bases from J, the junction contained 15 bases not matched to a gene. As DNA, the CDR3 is TGTGCCAGCAGCGGTGGTGGAATCAGGGGGCGCGCCTATGGCTACACCTTC. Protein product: CASSGGGIRGRAYGYTF.

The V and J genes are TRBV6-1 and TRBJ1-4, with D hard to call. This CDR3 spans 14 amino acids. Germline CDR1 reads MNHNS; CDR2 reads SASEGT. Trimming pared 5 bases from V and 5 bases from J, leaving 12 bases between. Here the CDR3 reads CASSLATGNEKLFF. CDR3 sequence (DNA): TGTGCCAGCAGTCTGGCGACTGGGAATGAAAAACTGTTTTTT.

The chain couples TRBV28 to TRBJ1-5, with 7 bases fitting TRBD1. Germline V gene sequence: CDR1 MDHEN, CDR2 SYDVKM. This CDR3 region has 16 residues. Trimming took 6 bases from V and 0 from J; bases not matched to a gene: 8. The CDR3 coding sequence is TGTGCCAGCAGGACAGGGATGAGGGGTAGCAATCAGCCCCAGCATTTT. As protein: CASRTGMRGSNQPQHF.

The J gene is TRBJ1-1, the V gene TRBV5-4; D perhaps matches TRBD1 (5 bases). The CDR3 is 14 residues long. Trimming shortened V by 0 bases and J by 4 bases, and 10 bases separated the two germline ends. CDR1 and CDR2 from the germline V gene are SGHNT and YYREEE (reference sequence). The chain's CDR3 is CASSLGAGSTEAFF. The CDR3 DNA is TGTGCCAGCAGCTTGGGAGCAGGGTCCACTGAAGCTTTCTTT.

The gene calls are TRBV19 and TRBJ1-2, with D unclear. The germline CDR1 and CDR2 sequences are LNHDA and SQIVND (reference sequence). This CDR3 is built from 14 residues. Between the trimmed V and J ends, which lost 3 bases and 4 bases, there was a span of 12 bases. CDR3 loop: CASSIAEGVYGYTF. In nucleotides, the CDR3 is TGTGCCAGTAGTATTGCCGAGGGCGTCTATGGCTACACCTTC.

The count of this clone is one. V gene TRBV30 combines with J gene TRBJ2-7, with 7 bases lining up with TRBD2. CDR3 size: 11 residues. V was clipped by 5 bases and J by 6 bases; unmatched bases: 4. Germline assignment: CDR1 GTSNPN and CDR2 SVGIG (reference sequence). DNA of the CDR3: TGTGCCTGGTCCACGGGGGGCGAGCAGTACTTC. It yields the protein CAWSTGGEQYF.

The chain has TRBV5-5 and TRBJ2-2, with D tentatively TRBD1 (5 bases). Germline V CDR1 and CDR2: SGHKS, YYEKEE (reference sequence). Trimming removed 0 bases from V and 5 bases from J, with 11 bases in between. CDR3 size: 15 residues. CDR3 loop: CASSLGRAGTGELFF. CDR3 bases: TGTGCCAGCAGCTTGGGCAGGGCCGGGACCGGGGAGCTGTTTTTT.

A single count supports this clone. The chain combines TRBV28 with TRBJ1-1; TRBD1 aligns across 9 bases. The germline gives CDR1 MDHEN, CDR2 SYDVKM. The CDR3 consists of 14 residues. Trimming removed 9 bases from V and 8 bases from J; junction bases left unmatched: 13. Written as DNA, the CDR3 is TGTGCCAGTATTACGGGACAGGGTATAGGAGAAGCTTTCTTT. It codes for CASITGQGIGEAFF.

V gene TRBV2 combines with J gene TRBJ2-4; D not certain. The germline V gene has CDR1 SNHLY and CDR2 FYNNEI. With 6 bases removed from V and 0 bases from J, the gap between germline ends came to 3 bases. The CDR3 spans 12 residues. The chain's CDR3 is CASSLAKNIQYF. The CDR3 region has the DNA TGTGCCAGCAGCTTAGCCAAAAACATTCAGTACTTC.

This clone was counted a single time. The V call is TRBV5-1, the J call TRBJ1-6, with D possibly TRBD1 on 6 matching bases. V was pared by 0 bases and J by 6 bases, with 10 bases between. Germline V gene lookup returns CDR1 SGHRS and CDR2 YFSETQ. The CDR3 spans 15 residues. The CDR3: CASSLDRVANSPLHF. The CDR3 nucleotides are TGCGCCAGCAGCTTGGACAGGGTGGCTAATTCACCCCTCCACTTT.

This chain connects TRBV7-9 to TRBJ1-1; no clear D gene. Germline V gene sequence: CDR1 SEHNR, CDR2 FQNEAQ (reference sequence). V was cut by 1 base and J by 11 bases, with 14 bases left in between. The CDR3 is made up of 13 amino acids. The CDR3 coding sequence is TGTGCCAGCAGCTTAGAGTCGATGGTAGGGGCTTTCTTT. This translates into CASSLESMVGAFF. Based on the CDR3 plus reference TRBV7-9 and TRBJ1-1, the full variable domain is DTGVSQNPRHKITKRGQNVTFRCDPISEHNRLYWYRQTLGQGPEFLTYFQNEAQLEKSRLLSDRFSAERPKGSFSTLEIQRTEQGDSAMYLCASSLESMVGAFFGQGTRLTVV.

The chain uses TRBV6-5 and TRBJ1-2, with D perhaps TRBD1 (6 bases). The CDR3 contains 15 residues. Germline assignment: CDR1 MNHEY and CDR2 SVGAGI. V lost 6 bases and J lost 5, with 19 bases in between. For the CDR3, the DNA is TGTGCCAGCAGGACCGAGGGGGGCCTGGGATATGGCTACACCTTC. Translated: CASRTEGGLGYGYTF.

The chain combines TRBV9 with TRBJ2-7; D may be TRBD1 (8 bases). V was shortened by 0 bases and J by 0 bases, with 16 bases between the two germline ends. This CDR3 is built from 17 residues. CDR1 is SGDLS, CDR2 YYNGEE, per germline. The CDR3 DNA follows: TGTGCCAGCAGCGTAGCCGCCACAGGGGGGGGCTCCTACGAGCAGTACTTC. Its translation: CASSVAATGGGSYEQYF.

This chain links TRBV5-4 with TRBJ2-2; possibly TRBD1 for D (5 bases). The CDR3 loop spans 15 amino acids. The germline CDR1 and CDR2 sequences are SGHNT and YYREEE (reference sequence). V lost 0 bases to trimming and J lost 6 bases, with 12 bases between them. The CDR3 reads CASSLDQGLSGELFF. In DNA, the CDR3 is TGTGCCAGCAGCTTGGATCAGGGATTGTCCGGGGAGCTGTTTTTT.

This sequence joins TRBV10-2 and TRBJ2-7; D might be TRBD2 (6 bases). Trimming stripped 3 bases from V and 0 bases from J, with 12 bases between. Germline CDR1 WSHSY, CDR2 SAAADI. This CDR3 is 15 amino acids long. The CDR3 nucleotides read TGCGCCAGCAGTGACGGGACTTTCGTCTCCTACGAGCAGTACTTC. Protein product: CASSDGTFVSYEQYF.

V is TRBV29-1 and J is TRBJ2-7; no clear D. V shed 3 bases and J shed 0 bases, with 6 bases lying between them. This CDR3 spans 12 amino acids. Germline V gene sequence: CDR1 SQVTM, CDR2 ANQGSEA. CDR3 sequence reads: CSVDTISYEQYF. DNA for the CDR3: TGCAGCGTTGACACGATCTCCTACGAGCAGTACTTC.

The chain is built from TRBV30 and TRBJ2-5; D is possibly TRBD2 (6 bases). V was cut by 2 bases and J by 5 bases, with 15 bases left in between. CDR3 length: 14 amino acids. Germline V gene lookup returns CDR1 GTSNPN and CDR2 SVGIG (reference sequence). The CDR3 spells CAWSTKGRGETQYF. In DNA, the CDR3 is TGTGCCTGGAGTACGAAGGGACGGGGGGAGACCCAGTACTTC.

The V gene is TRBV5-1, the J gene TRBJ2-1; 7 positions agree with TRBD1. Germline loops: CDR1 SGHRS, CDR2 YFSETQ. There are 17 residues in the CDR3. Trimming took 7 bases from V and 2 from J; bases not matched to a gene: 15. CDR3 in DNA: TGCGCCAGCGCAGGGCACACAGGGGCGGCGGCCTACAATGAGCAGTTCTTC. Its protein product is CASAGHTGAAAYNEQFF.

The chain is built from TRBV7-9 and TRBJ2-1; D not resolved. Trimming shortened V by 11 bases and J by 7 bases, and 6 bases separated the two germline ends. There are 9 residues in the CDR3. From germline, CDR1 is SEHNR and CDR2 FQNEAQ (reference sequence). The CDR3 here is CAQGNEQFF. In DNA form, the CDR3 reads TGTGCCCAAGGTAATGAGCAGTTCTTC.

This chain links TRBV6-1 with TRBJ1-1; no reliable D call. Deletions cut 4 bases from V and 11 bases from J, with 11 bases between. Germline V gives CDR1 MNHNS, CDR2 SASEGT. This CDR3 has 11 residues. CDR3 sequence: CASSGPWSAFF. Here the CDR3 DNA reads TGTGCCAGCAGTGGACCTTGGTCGGCTTTCTTT.

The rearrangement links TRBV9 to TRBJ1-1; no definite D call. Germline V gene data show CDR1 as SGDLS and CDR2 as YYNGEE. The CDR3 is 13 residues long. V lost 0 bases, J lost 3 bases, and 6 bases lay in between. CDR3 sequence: CASSVVSHTEAFF. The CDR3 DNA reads TGTGCCAGCAGCGTAGTCAGCCACACTGAAGCTTTCTTT. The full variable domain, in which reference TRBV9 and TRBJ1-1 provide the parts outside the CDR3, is DSGVTQTPKHLITATGQRVTLRCSPRSGDLSVYWYQQSLDQGLQFLIQYYNGEERAKGNILERFSAQQFPDLHSELNLSSLELGDSALYFCASSVVSHTEAFFGQGTRLTVV.

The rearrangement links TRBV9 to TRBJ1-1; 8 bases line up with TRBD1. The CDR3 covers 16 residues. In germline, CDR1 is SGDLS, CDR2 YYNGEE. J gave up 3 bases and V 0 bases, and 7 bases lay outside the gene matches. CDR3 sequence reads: CASSVAPGQGYTEAFF. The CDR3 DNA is TGTGCCAGCAGCGTAGCCCCCGGACAGGGATACACTGAAGCTTTCTTT.

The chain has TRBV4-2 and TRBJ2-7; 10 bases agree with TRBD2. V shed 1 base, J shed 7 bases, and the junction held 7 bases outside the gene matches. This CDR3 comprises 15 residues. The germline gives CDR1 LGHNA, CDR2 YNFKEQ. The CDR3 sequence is CASSQVKAGGHEQYF. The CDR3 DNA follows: TGTGCCAGCAGCCAAGTTAAAGCGGGGGGGCATGAGCAGTACTTC.